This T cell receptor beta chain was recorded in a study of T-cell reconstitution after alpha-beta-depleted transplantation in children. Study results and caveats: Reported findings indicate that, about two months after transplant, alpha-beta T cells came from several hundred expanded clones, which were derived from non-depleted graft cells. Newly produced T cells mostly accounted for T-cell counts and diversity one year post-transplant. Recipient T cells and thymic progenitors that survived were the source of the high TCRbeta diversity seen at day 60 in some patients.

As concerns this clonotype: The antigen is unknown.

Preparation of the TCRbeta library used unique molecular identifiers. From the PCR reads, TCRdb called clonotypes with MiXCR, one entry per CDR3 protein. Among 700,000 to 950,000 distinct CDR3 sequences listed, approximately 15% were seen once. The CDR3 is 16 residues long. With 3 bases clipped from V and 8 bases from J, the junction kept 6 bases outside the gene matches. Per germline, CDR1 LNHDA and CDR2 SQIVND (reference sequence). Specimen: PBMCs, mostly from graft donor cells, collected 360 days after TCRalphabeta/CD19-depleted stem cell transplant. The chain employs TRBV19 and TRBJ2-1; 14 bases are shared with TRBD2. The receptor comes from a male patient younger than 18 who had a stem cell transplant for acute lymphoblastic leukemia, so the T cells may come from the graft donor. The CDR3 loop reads CASSILTSGRAHEQFF. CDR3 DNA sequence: TGTGCCAGTAGTATCCTGACTAGCGGGAGGGCGCATGAGCAGTTCTTC.